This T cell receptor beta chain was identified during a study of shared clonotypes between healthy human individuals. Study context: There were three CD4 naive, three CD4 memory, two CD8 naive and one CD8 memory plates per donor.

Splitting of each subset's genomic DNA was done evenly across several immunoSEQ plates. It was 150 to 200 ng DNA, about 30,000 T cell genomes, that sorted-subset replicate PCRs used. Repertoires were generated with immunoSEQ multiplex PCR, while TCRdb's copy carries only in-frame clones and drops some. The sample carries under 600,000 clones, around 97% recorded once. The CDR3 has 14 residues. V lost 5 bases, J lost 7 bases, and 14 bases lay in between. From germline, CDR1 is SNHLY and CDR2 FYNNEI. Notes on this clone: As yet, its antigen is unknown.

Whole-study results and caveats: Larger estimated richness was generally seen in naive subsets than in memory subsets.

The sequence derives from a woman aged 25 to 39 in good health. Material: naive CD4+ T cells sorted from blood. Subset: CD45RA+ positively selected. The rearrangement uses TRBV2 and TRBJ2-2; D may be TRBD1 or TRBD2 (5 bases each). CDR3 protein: CASSILERGGELFF. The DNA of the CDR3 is TGTGCCAGCAGTATACTAGAGAGGGGCGGGGAGCTGTTTTTT. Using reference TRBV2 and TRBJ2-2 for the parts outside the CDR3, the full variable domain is EPEVTQTPSHQVTQMGQEVILRCVPISNHLYFYWYRQILGQKVEFLVSFYNNEISEKSEIFDDQFSVERPDGSNFTLKIRSTKLEDSAMYFCASSILERGGELFFGEGSRLTVL.